This T cell receptor (beta chain) was recovered during a study of early T cells in non-severe SARS-CoV-2 infection. As for the study in general: Investigators sequenced bulk RNA drawn from unsorted whole blood, and chains remained unpaired.

This clonotype was seen many times. Individual cDNA molecules carried attached unique molecular identifiers. TCRdb itself ran the 5' RACE reads through MiXCR, one entry per CDR3 protein. This sample has about 35,000 distinct CDR3 sequences, with 5% to 6.5% found just once. V dropped 10 bases and J dropped 2 bases, with 12 bases sitting between them. This CDR3 has 13 residues. CDR1 and CDR2 from the germline V gene are SEHNR and FQNEAQ (reference sequence). The receptor comes from an adult who was a healthcare worker with PCR-confirmed SARS-CoV-2 infection or an uninfected control (not recorded which). The chain employs TRBV7-9 and TRBJ1-5; the D gene is possibly TRBD1 (5 bases). The sample comprised whole blood. The CDR3 coding sequence is TGTGCCATCGGGGGATATGGCAATCAGCCCCAGCATTTT. Protein: CAIGGYGNQPQHF.